These 28 T cell receptor beta chains share one sample of origin, sequenced in a study of blood T cell repertoires in COVID-19 (dated by TCRdb to the early 2020s). Receptor libraries were prepared by the immunoSEQ multiplex PCR assay. Drawn from immuneACCESS, this table holds only the in-frame rearrangements with V and J called that TCRdb kept. Clones are partly lost; checked studies trace under half to an unresolved V gene and leave the rest unexplained. For this sample there are some 160,000 clones; about 89% appear just once. The ten biggest clones cover 2.5% to 3.5% of the sample. The specimen sequenced was peripheral blood. These receptors were collected from a man in his sixties with acute or convalescent COVID-19.

The J gene is TRBJ1-4, the V gene TRBV7-9; TRBD1 aligns across 8 bases. V trimming: 5 bases; J trimming: 2 bases; junction bases outside the gene matches: 1. Looked up from germline, CDR1 is SEHNR and CDR2 is FQNEAQ (reference sequence). CDR3 length: 14 residues. The CDR3 region has the DNA TGTGCCAGCAGCAGGACAGGGACTAATGAAAAACTGTTTTTT. This translates into CASSRTGTNEKLFF.

The chain has TRBV15 and TRBJ1-2; a possible D gene is TRBD1 (6 bases). Germline V gene data show CDR1 as LNHNV and CDR2 as YYDKDF (reference sequence). This CDR3 comprises 13 residues. Trimming pared 1 base from V and 5 bases from J, leaving 8 bases between. The CDR3 region is CATSRATGYGYTF. The CDR3 DNA is TGTGCCACCAGCAGAGCCACAGGGTATGGCTACACCTTC. Variable domain in full (rest from reference TRBV15 and TRBJ1-2): DAMVIQNPRYQVTQFGKPVTLSCSQTLNHNVMYWYQQKSSQAPKLLFHYYDKDFNNEADTPDNFQSRRPNTSFCFLDIRSPGLGDTAMYLCATSRATGYGYTFGSGTRLTVV.

This chain links TRBV5-4 with TRBJ2-1; no clear D gene. Trimming removed 0 bases at V and 5 bases at J, with 6 bases between. Germline V gene data show CDR1 as SGHNT and CDR2 as YYREEE (reference sequence). This CDR3 is 13 amino acids long. The CDR3 sequence: CASSLVSNNEQFF. DNA of the CDR3: TGTGCCAGCAGCTTGGTCAGTAACAATGAGCAGTTCTTC.

This chain links TRBV19 with TRBJ1-4, with 8 bases that match TRBD1. Germline loops: CDR1 LNHDA, CDR2 SQIVND (reference sequence). J gave up 0 bases and V 4 bases, and 7 bases lay outside the gene matches. This CDR3 is built from 17 residues. CDR3 protein: CASSRGTGSTTNEKLFF. The CDR3 DNA follows: TGTGCCAGTAGTAGAGGGACAGGTTCGACAACTAATGAAAAACTGTTTTTT.

This clone was counted once. The genes are TRBV5-6 and TRBJ2-3; 11 bases fit TRBD2. Trimming removed 2 bases from V and 0 bases from J; junction bases left unmatched: 2. The germline V gene has CDR1 SGHDT and CDR2 YYEEEE. This CDR3 comprises 16 residues. CDR3 sequence: CASSFSGGASTDTQYF. In nucleotides, the CDR3 is TGTGCCAGCAGCTTTAGCGGGGGGGCTAGCACAGATACGCAGTATTTT. The full variable domain, completed using reference TRBV5-6 and TRBJ2-3, is DAGVTQSPTHLIKTRGQQVTLRCSPKSGHDTVSWYQQALGQGPQFIFQYYEEEERQRGNFPDRFSGHQFPNYSSELNVNALLLGDSALYLCASSFSGGASTDTQYFGPGTRLTVL.

The genes are TRBV5-1 and TRBJ2-1; the match to TRBD1 covers 8 bases. V was clipped by 2 bases and J by 7 bases; unmatched bases: 2. The length of the CDR3 is 13 residues. Per the germline V gene, CDR1 is SGHRS and CDR2 is YFSETQ. The DNA of the CDR3 is TGCGCCAGCAGCTTCGGACAGGGTAATGAGCAGTTCTTC. Protein sequence: CASSFGQGNEQFF.

The rearrangement joins TRBV29-1 to TRBJ1-2; 9 bases agree with TRBD1. Germline values: CDR1 SQVTM, CDR2 ANQGSEA. V trimming: 3 bases; J trimming: 0 bases; junction bases outside the gene matches: 5. CDR3 length: 15 residues. This chain's CDR3 is CSVDTGGRSNYGYTF. Written as DNA, the CDR3 is TGCAGCGTTGACACAGGGGGCCGTTCTAACTATGGCTACACCTTC.

V and J are TRBV7-8 and TRBJ1-5; TRBD1 agrees at 8 bases. The CDR3 consists of 16 residues. The ends lost 4 bases at V and 11 bases at J; junction bases unmatched: 16. The germline CDR1 and CDR2 sequences are SGHVS and FQNEAQ. The CDR3 sequence is CASSSFSGTGGVTQHF. Written as DNA, the CDR3 is TGTGCCAGCAGCTCTTTTTCCGGGACAGGCGGGGTGACCCAGCATTTT.

V and J are TRBV5-6 and TRBJ1-1; 10 bases align to TRBD1. After removal of 1 base from V and 6 bases from J, the junction contained 6 bases not matched to a gene. Per germline, CDR1 SGHDT and CDR2 YYEEEE. The CDR3 covers 15 residues. For the CDR3, the DNA is TGTGCCAGCAGCTTGCCGGGACAGGGGACCGCTGAAGCTTTCTTT. This gives the protein CASSLPGQGTAEAFF.

As for this clone: The sample holds other DNA sequences that translate to the same CDR3. The rearrangement links TRBV7-2 to TRBJ1-5; D not resolved. Trimming removed 1 base from V and 1 base from J, with 8 bases in between. This CDR3 is 15 amino acids long. Germline loops: CDR1 SGHTA, CDR2 FQGNSA. The CDR3 loop is CASSLGSRSNQPQHF. CDR3 sequence (DNA): TGTGCCAGCAGCTTAGGGTCCCGGAGCAATCAGCCCCAGCATTTT.

V usage is TRBV3-1 (or the pseudogene TRBV3-2) and J usage is TRBJ2-1, with a possible D match to TRBD1 (6 bases). Between the trimmed V and J ends, which lost 6 bases and 7 bases, there was a span of 13 bases. Looked up from germline, CDR1 is LGHDT and CDR2 is YNNKEL (reference sequence). CDR3 length equals 13 residues. CDR3 region: CASSTRGRNEQFF. In DNA form, the CDR3 reads TGTGCCAGCAGTACCAGGGGCAGGAATGAGCAGTTCTTC.

The chain combines TRBV7-2 with TRBJ1-1; 8 bases line up with TRBD1. The length of the CDR3 is 16 residues. In germline, CDR1 is SGHTA, CDR2 FQGNSA. V was pared by 4 bases and J by 2 bases, with 9 bases of the junction left unmatched. The chain's CDR3 is CASSSERTGPNTEAFF. Written as DNA, the CDR3 is TGTGCCAGCAGCTCAGAACGGACAGGGCCCAACACTGAAGCTTTCTTT.

J is TRBJ1-3 and V is TRBV3-1 (or the pseudogene TRBV3-2); maybe TRBD1 (5 bases). The CDR3 contains 14 residues. V was trimmed by 2 bases and J by 4 bases, leaving 9 bases between them. Germline assignment: CDR1 LGHDT and CDR2 YNNKEL (reference sequence). The chain's CDR3 is CASSQRTLGNTIYF. The CDR3 coding sequence is TGTGCCAGCAGCCAAAGGACACTAGGAAACACCATATATTTT.

This clone was recorded many times. The chain employs TRBV2 and TRBJ2-3; 7 bases fit TRBD2. Germline V lookup: CDR1 SNHLY, CDR2 FYNNEI. CDR3 size: 15 residues. With V trimmed by 2 bases and J by 0 bases, 2 bases remained unmatched. CDR3 sequence: CASSESGGSTDTQYF. DNA for the CDR3: TGTGCCAGCAGTGAATCGGGGGGTAGCACAGATACGCAGTATTTT. The variable domain in full, completed from reference TRBV2 and TRBJ2-3, reads EPEVTQTPSHQVTQMGQEVILRCVPISNHLYFYWYRQILGQKVEFLVSFYNNEISEKSEIFDDQFSVERPDGSNFTLKIRSTKLEDSAMYFCASSESGGSTDTQYFGPGTRLTVL.

This clone was observed a handful of times. V usage is TRBV29-1 and J usage is TRBJ2-1; TRBD1 aligns across 9 bases. V was pared by 7 bases and J by 7 bases, with 11 bases of the junction left unmatched. Looked up from germline, CDR1 is SQVTM and CDR2 is ANQGSEA. This CDR3 is built from 14 residues. This CDR3 reads CSGGTGTGLNEQFF. DNA of the CDR3: TGCAGCGGGGGTACGGGGACAGGGCTGAATGAGCAGTTCTTC.

This sequence joins TRBV19 and TRBJ2-3; 8 positions agree with TRBD2. CDR3 size: 15 residues. CDR1 and CDR2 from the germline V gene are LNHDA and SQIVND (reference sequence). V lost 2 bases, J lost 4 bases, and 5 bases stayed unmatched. The CDR3 region is CASSIRGGFADTQYF. The DNA of the CDR3 is TGTGCCAGTAGTATACGGGGGGGGTTCGCAGATACGCAGTATTTT.

The chain uses TRBV25-1 and TRBJ1-3; D is uncertain. Germline V gene data show CDR1 as MGHDK and CDR2 as SYGVNS. Between the trimmed V and J ends, which lost 7 bases and 0 bases, there was a span of 4 bases. This CDR3 has 12 residues. CDR3 residues: CASTSSGNTIYF. CDR3 coding DNA: TGTGCCAGCACCAGCTCTGGAAACACCATATATTTT.

The rearrangement joins TRBV29-1 to TRBJ2-5, with D possibly TRBD1 on 6 matching bases. V was clipped by 7 bases and J by 1 base, with 19 bases between them. The CDR3 runs 15 residues. Germline CDR1 SQVTM, CDR2 ANQGSEA. CDR3 region: CSATGSSSSQETQYF. The CDR3 DNA follows: TGCAGCGCCACAGGGTCCTCGTCTAGCCAAGAGACCCAGTACTTC.

The chain joins TRBV29-1 to TRBJ1-1; TRBD1 might be the D (5 bases). Trimming left V 3 bases short and J 6 bases short, with 11 bases between. The germline V gene encodes CDR1 SQVTM and CDR2 ANQGSEA. CDR3 length: 12 amino acids. In DNA form, the CDR3 reads TGCAGCGTTGATACCCAGGGCCCTGAAGCTTTCTTT. It translates to CSVDTQGPEAFF.

In regard to this clone: The identical CDR3 is also encoded by other nucleotide sequences in the sample. The J gene is TRBJ1-3, the V gene TRBV6-5; TRBD1 matches at 7 bases. CDR1 MNHEY and CDR2 SVGAGI come from the germline V gene. With V trimmed by 6 bases and J by 0 bases, 5 bases remained unmatched. CDR3 length: 15 amino acids. CDR3 protein: CASSRGQSSGNTIYF. In DNA form, the CDR3 reads TGTGCCAGCAGCCGGGGACAGTCCTCTGGAAACACCATATATTTT.

The chain's CDR3 is CSARYGTGTFF. The CDR3 DNA reads TGCAGTGCTAGATACGGGACAGGCACTTTCTTT. The V gene is TRBV20-1, the J gene TRBJ1-1; 8 nucleotides align to TRBD1. Germline V CDR1 and CDR2: DFQATT, SNEGSKA (reference sequence). This CDR3 spans 11 amino acids. Trimming at V came to 2 bases and at J to 12 bases, leaving 5 bases not matched to a gene.

This chain joins TRBV7-2 and TRBJ1-5; D unclear. The CDR3 is made up of 15 amino acids. Germline CDR1 is SGHTA and CDR2 is FQGNSA. V lost 5 bases and J 2 bases, leaving 13 bases between the germline ends. The CDR3 nucleotides are TGTGCCAGCAGCCCCGGAGCAGTGGGCAATCAGCCCCAGCATTTT. Protein sequence: CASSPGAVGNQPQHF.

The chain combines TRBV3-1 (or the pseudogene TRBV3-2) with TRBJ1-4, with a tentative D call TRBD1 (6 bases). Germline lookup yields CDR1 LGHDT and CDR2 YNNKEL (reference sequence). Trimming shortened V by 5 bases and J by 3 bases, and 13 bases separated the two germline ends. The CDR3 is 15 residues long. The CDR3 region has the DNA TGTGCCAGCAGCACCCGGACAGACTCTAATGAAAAACTGTTTTTT. Translation: CASSTRTDSNEKLFF.

The chain carries TRBV20-1 and TRBJ2-1, with TRBD2 as a possible D gene (6 bases). CDR3 length equals 17 residues. CDR1 is DFQATT and CDR2 is SNEGSKA in the germline V gene (reference sequence). The germline V and J ends were trimmed by 3 bases and 0 bases, with 18 bases remaining between them. This CDR3 is CSASPRGSRSSYNEQFF. CDR3 bases: TGCAGTGCTAGTCCTCGGGGGAGCCGGAGCTCCTACAATGAGCAGTTCTTC.

Only one count was recorded for this clone. This CDR3 reads CASNNGANTGELFF. Here the CDR3 DNA reads TGTGCCAGCAACAACGGGGCGAACACCGGGGAGCTGTTTTTT. The chain couples TRBV11-2 to TRBJ2-2, with D tentatively TRBD2 (5 bases). There are 14 residues in the CDR3. V was clipped by 7 bases and J by 0 bases, with 9 bases between them. Germline CDR1 and CDR2: SGHAT and FQNNGV.

The chain couples TRBV4-2 to TRBJ2-1; TRBD2 agrees at 16 bases. The CDR3 spans 15 residues. With V trimmed by 4 bases and J by 15 bases, 9 bases remained unmatched. Germline V gene sequence: CDR1 LGHNA, CDR2 YNFKEQ. For the CDR3, the DNA is TGTGCCAGCAGCCGGACCCTGGGACTAGCGGGGGGGTGGTTCTTC. Translation gives CASSRTLGLAGGWFF.

V and J are TRBV18 and TRBJ2-1; the match to TRBD2 covers 9 bases. In germline, CDR1 is KGHSH, CDR2 LQKENI. With 5 bases clipped from V and 3 bases from J, the junction kept 2 bases outside the gene matches. This CDR3 is built from 14 residues. The CDR3 sequence is CASSGGGVYNEQFF. The DNA of the CDR3 is TGTGCCAGCTCAGGCGGGGGGGTCTACAATGAGCAGTTCTTC.

This chain connects TRBV6-1 to TRBJ2-7, with 8 bases matching TRBD1. Per germline, CDR1 MNHNS and CDR2 SASEGT. Trimming at V came to 4 bases and at J to 1 base, leaving 12 bases not matched to a gene. The CDR3 loop spans 17 amino acids. CDR3 region: CASSAIQGQGRSYEQYF. In DNA form, the CDR3 reads TGTGCCAGCAGTGCCATACAAGGACAGGGTAGGTCCTACGAGCAGTACTTC.